The T cell receptor (beta chain) described here comes from a study of CD8+ T cells in alopecia areata. Treatment: oral pan-JAK inhibitor, 5-10 mg twice daily. Sequencing templates came from extracted RNA that was reverse transcribed into cDNA. Only in-frame clones appear in the TCRdb table, and some are missing; sequencing was by immunoSEQ multiplex PCR. This table holds approximately 210,000 clones, roughly two fifths found once. This CDR3 region has 13 residues. Germline loops: CDR1 LNHDA, CDR2 SQIVND (reference sequence). Trimming removed 1 base at V and 2 bases at J, with 6 bases between. This material consisted of CD4+ T cells sorted from blood, taken around week 37, from a patient treated with tofacitinib. V and J are TRBV19 and TRBJ2-7; D call uncertain. The clonotype comes from a human donor with alopecia areata. The CDR3 is CASSIAATYEQYF. The CDR3 DNA is TGTGCCAGTAGTATAGCAGCCACCTACGAGCAGTACTTC. Filled out from reference TRBV19 and TRBJ2-7, the complete variable domain reads DGGITQSPKYLFRKEGQNVTLSCEQNLNHDAMYWYRQDPGQGLRLIYYSQIVNDFQKGDIAEGYSVSREKKESFPLTVTSAQKNPTAFYLCASSIAATYEQYFGPGTRLTVT.